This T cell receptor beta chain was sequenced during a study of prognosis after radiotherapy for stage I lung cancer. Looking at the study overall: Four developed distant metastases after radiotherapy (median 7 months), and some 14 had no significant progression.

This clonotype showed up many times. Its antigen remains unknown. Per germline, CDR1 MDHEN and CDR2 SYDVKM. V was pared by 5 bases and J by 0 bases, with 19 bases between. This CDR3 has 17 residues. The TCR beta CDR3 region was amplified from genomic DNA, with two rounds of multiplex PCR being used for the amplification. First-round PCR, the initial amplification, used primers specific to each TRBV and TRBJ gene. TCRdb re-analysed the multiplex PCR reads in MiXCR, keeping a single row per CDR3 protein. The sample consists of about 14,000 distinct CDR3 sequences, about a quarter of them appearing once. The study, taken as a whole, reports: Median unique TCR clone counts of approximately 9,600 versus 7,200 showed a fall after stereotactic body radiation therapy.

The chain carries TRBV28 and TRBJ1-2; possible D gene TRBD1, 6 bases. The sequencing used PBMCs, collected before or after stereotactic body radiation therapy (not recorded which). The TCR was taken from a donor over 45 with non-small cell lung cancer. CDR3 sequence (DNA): TGTGCCAGCAGTCCCCGGCAGGGGAGACTTGCTAACTATGGCTACACCTTC. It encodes CASSPRQGRLANYGYTF.